The clone carrying this TCR beta chain was counted once. The data were obtained in a study of blood T cell repertoires in COVID-19. The wider study: Samples taken during acute and convalescent COVID-19 were collected in the United States, Italy and Spain.

The CDR3 runs 15 residues. Germline V gene lookup returns CDR1 SEHNR and CDR2 FQNEAQ (reference sequence). V shed 4 bases, J shed 6 bases, and the junction held 7 bases outside the gene matches. Measured with immunoSEQ multiplex PCR; TCRdb has only the in-frame clones, and not every one. The sample records roughly 250,000 clones, about 86% being singletons. The sequenced sample consisted of PBMCs or T cells enriched from blood (not recorded which). The clonotype comes from a woman aged 40 to 50 with acute COVID-19. The chain has TRBV7-9 and TRBJ1-2; 11 positions match TRBD1. The CDR3 loop is CASSSGTGQGDGYTF. CDR3 nucleotide sequence: TGTGCCAGCAGCTCCGGGACGGGACAGGGGGATGGCTACACCTTC.